The sequence of this TCR beta chain was determined in a study of T cell repertoires in cytomegalovirus infection. About the research overall: The study used recently identified HLA-C-restricted and well-studied HLA-B-restricted CMV epitopes. An indication of both CMV infection and matching HLA type came from public TCR beta signatures.

Each CDR3 protein gets one entry after TCRdb re-called the reads with MiXCR. The data hold approximately 73,000 distinct CDR3 sequences, with about 37% observed a single time. Concerning this clonotype itself: Its antigen is undetermined.

The study, taken as a whole, reports: Using cumulative public TCR beta family frequency, the authors identified those who carried CMV together with the relevant HLA. Ex vivo responses were dominated by HLA-C-restricted CMV-specific TCR beta clonotypes.

This CDR3 comprises 14 residues. Trimming took off 10 bases at V and 3 bases at J, with 16 bases between the two ends. Germline lookup yields CDR1 MNHEY and CDR2 SVGEGT. This sequence joins TRBV6-2 or TRBV6-3 and TRBJ2-1; D gene unclear. The TCR comes from a human donor in good health (CMV status not recorded). Some clones in this sample may be carry-over from other donors' samples. The material was CD8+ T cells from cultured PBMCs, obtained from culture after CMV antigen stimulation. The CDR3 sequence: CATATVANYNEQFF. As DNA, the CDR3 is TGTGCCACCGCGACGGTAGCAAACTACAATGAGCAGTTCTTC.